This is a list of T cell receptor beta chains from one sample in a study of control samples from healthy donors and cancer patients. Libraries were prepared by immunoSEQ multiplex PCR; TCRdb keeps only in-frame clonotypes and omits some of them. The table records 390,000 or so clones, approximately 90% of them present only once. The sequenced sample was PBMCs. These receptors originate from a man aged 35-49 years with head and neck cancer. Each CDR3 is given with its conserved first and last residue. A D gene is named only where the DNA matches it firmly. Size values are once, few and many counts, or a class for expanded clones, and some rows have none.

j_gene,d_gene,v_gene,abundance,CDR3nt,CDR3aa
TRBJ2-7,-,TRBV3-1/TRBV3-2,-,TGTGCCAGCAGCCAAGCCTGGGCAGGGTCTTTCTACGAGCAGTACTTC,CASSQAWAGSFYEQYF
TRBJ2-3,-,TRBV5-4,-,TGTGCCAGCAGCCCCTGGGGCACCAGCACAGATACGCAGTATTTT,CASSPWGTSTDTQYF
TRBJ2-7,TRBD2,TRBV7-2,-,TGTGCCAGCAGCCCAAGCGGGGGGGCCTACGAGCAGTACTTC,CASSPSGGAYEQYF
TRBJ2-5,-,TRBV6-5,-,TGTGCCAGCAGCCGGGACCAACTGGCCCAGTACTTC,CASSRDQLAQYF
TRBJ2-1,-,TRBV3-1/TRBV3-2,-,TGTGCCAGCAGCCAAGATGGGCTAATCCATGAGCAGTTCTTC,CASSQDGLIHEQFF
TRBJ2-7,TRBD1,TRBV11-3,-,TGTGCCAGCAGCTTAGAAGGGGGCGCCGAGCAGTACTTC,CASSLEGGAEQYF
TRBJ2-3,TRBD2,TRBV6-2/TRBV6-3,-,TGTGCCAGCAGTTACCATCGGACTAGCGGACGGACAGATACGCAGTATTTT,CASSYHRTSGRTDTQYF
TRBJ2-2,-,TRBV6-4,-,TGTGCCAGCAGATCGAGGGCGAACACCGGGGAGCTGTTTTTT,CASRSRANTGELFF
TRBJ1-1,-,TRBV6-4,-,TGTGCCAGCAGTGAATCAGAGAACACTGAAGCTTTCTTT,CASSESENTEAFF
TRBJ2-2,TRBD2,TRBV7-3,once,TGTGCCAGCAGCTTACGCGGGGGGAACACCGGGGAGCTGTTTTTT,CASSLRGGNTGELFF
TRBJ2-7,-,TRBV10-3,-,TGTGCCATCAGTGACCCAAGAGGAGGCTACGAGCAGTACTTC,CAISDPRGGYEQYF
TRBJ2-1,TRBD2,TRBV7-2,-,TGTGCCAGCAGCTCACGGACTAGCGGGGGCCGGAATGAGCAGTTCTTC,CASSSRTSGGRNEQFF
TRBJ2-7,TRBD1,TRBV7-9,-,TGTGCCAGCAGCTTAGGGGACAGTGCCTACGAGCAGTACTTC,CASSLGDSAYEQYF
TRBJ2-7,-,TRBV3-1/TRBV3-2,-,TGTGCCAGCAGCCGGTCTTACGAGCAGTACTTC,CASSRSYEQYF
TRBJ1-2,TRBD1,TRBV27,-,TGTGCCAGCAGTTTTTGGTTGGAGGGGGCGGGAGTCTATGGCTACACCTTC,CASSFWLEGAGVYGYTF
TRBJ2-2,TRBD1,TRBV18,-,TGTGCCAGCTCACGAGGACAGGGGAATGGCGGGGAGCTGTTTTTT,CASSRGQGNGGELFF
TRBJ2-1,-,TRBV10-1,few,TGCGCCAGCAGTGGCGGGGCCCCTGTCGAGCAGTTCTTC,CASSGGAPVEQFF
TRBJ1-1,-,TRBV30,-,TGTGCCTGGCTGTACCTGGGATGGGGAAGAACTGAAGCTTTCTTT,CAWLYLGWGRTEAFF
TRBJ2-6,-,TRBV5-4,-,TGTGCCAGCAGCTCCGGACAAAGCTCTGGGGCCAACGTCCTGACTTTC,CASSSGQSSGANVLTF
TRBJ1-5,TRBD1,TRBV27,-,TGTGCCAGCAGTTTAGGGACAGGGGGCGATTTTAGCAATCAGCCCCAGCATTTT,CASSLGTGGDFSNQPQHF
TRBJ1-3,-,TRBV7-3,-,TGTGCCAGCAGCCCTAATGGAGGGATCTCTGGAAACACCATATATTTT,CASSPNGGISGNTIYF
TRBJ1-4,-,TRBV5-1,-,TGCGCCAGCAGCTTGAGAGGGGCGGGTGAAAAACTGTTTTTT,CASSLRGAGEKLFF
TRBJ2-1,-,TRBV27,-,TGTGCCAGCAGCCTGACAAGGGTCAATGAGCAGTTCTTC,CASSLTRVNEQFF
TRBJ2-5,-,TRBV24-1,-,TGTGCCACCAGTGATTTAACAGGGGAGGGGGAGACCCAGTACTTC,CATSDLTGEGETQYF
TRBJ1-2,TRBD1,TRBV9,-,TGTGCCAGCAGCGCCCAACAGGGGACGCGATTTAACTATGGCTACACCTTC,CASSAQQGTRFNYGYTF
TRBJ1-5,-,TRBV7-9,-,TGTGCCAGCAGCTTAGGATTTCCTCAGCCCCAGCATTTT,CASSLGFPQPQHF
TRBJ2-1,TRBD2,TRBV7-2,-,TGTGCCAGCATACTAGCGGGGGGGAAATCCTACAATGAGCAGTTCTTC,CASILAGGKSYNEQFF
TRBJ1-2,-,TRBV28,once,TGTGCCAGCAGTTCCGGTCAGCAGGGCCCGAACTATGGCTACACCTTC,CASSSGQQGPNYGYTF
TRBJ2-7,-,TRBV28,-,TGTGCCAGCAGACAACTGGGGCCCTACGAGCAGTACTTC,CASRQLGPYEQYF
TRBJ1-6,TRBD1,TRBV6-5,-,TGTGCCAGCAGCCGGGGACAGGGCAATTCACCCCTCCACTTT,CASSRGQGNSPLHF
TRBJ2-5,TRBD2,TRBV6-5,-,TGTGCCAGCACCCCCGGGGGGGGGACCCAGTACTTC,CASTPGGGTQYF
TRBJ2-2,-,TRBV28,-,TGTGCCAGCAGCAATCAAGGGGCAGGAGCGGCCGGGGAGCTGTTTTTT,CASSNQGAGAAGELFF
TRBJ1-1,-,TRBV12-3/TRBV12-4,-,TGTGCCAGCAGTCTAACGGGTGAAGCTTTCTTT,CASSLTGEAFF
TRBJ2-5,-,TRBV6-1,-,TGTGCCAGCAGTGAAGGAGGGATCGAGACCCAGTACTTC,CASSEGGIETQYF
TRBJ1-1,-,TRBV19,-,TGTGCCAGTGGACGGGGAACTGAAGCTTTCTTT,CASGRGTEAFF
TRBJ2-6,-,TRBV7-3,-,TGTGCCAGCAGCGAGACAGGAACTTACTCTGGGGCCAACGTCCTGACTTTC,CASSETGTYSGANVLTF
TRBJ1-4,TRBD1,TRBV13,-,TGTGCCAGCAGCCGGACGGGACAGGGTGAAAAACTGTTTTTT,CASSRTGQGEKLFF
TRBJ1-3,-,TRBV6-1,few,TGTGCCAGCAGTGAACGGGGTAGAAACACCATATATTTT,CASSERGRNTIYF
TRBJ2-7,-,TRBV29-1,-,TGCAGCGTTGATGGAGTCGGGGGCGAGCAGTACTTC,CSVDGVGGEQYF
TRBJ2-5,-,TRBV6-2/TRBV6-3,-,TGTGCCAGCAGTTACTCGCAGCACCAAGAGACCCAGTACTTC,CASSYSQHQETQYF
TRBJ1-4,-,TRBV29-1,-,TGCAGCGTCGCCAGAACAGGGTCAGTGAGTGAAAAACTGTTTTTT,CSVARTGSVSEKLFF
TRBJ2-7,-,TRBV6-1,-,TGTGCCAGCTCACACAGGGTATCTCACGAGCAGTACTTC,CASSHRVSHEQYF
TRBJ1-2,TRBD1,TRBV27,-,TGTGCCAGCAGTTTCCACAGGGGAGGGATCTATGGCTACACCTTC,CASSFHRGGIYGYTF
TRBJ2-2,-,TRBV5-1,-,TGCGCCAGCAGCTTGGGGGGGCAGTTCACCGGGGAGCTGTTTTTT,CASSLGGQFTGELFF
TRBJ2-7,-,TRBV18,-,TGTGCCAGCTCCCCGGGACTGACAGGCTACGAGCAGTACTTC,CASSPGLTGYEQYF
TRBJ2-7,-,TRBV10-3,-,TGTGCCATCACCCCCGGTCTCCTCTCCTACGAGCAGTACTTC,CAITPGLLSYEQYF
TRBJ2-7,-,TRBV6-5,-,TGTGCCAGCTTCGGGACATCGAACTACGAGCAGTACTTC,CASFGTSNYEQYF
TRBJ1-2,-,TRBV27,-,TGTGCCAGCAGTTTATCGATTGGGTTTATGAGCTACACCTTC,CASSLSIGFMSYTF
TRBJ1-4,-,TRBV27,-,TGTGCCAGCAAACTAGGGGGTCAGGGCTTTGAAAAACTGTTTTTT,CASKLGGQGFEKLFF
TRBJ1-2,-,TRBV19,once,TGTGCCAGTAGTATTTTCCGTGTGACCCGGGCCAACTATGGCTACACCTTC,CASSIFRVTRANYGYTF
TRBJ2-3,TRBD2,TRBV11-2,-,TGTGCCAGCAGCCACCAGAGGACTAGCGGAAGGAGGGGCACAGATACGCAGTATTTT,CASSHQRTSGRRGTDTQYF
TRBJ2-3,TRBD2,TRBV6-2/TRBV6-3,once,TGTGCCAGCAGTACGACTAGCGGGGGAAGCACAGATACGCAGTATTTT,CASSTTSGGSTDTQYF
TRBJ1-4,-,TRBV6-5,-,TGTGCCAGCAGTTACGACAGCCATGAAAAACTGTTTTTT,CASSYDSHEKLFF
TRBJ2-3,-,TRBV19,-,TGTGCCAGTACCTACGCGGGGCAGGCTGGCACAGATACGCAGTATTTT,CASTYAGQAGTDTQYF
TRBJ2-7,-,TRBV11-3,-,TGTGCCAGCAGCAGTGGACTCCACTACGAGCAGTACTTC,CASSSGLHYEQYF
TRBJ1-1,-,TRBV7-9,-,TGTGCCAGCAGCATCCAAGGACGTGGGAACACTGAAGCTTTCTTT,CASSIQGRGNTEAFF
TRBJ1-2,TRBD1,TRBV30,-,TGTGCCTGGAGTCCCAGGACAGGGAGAGGCTTCGGCTACACCTTC,CAWSPRTGRGFGYTF